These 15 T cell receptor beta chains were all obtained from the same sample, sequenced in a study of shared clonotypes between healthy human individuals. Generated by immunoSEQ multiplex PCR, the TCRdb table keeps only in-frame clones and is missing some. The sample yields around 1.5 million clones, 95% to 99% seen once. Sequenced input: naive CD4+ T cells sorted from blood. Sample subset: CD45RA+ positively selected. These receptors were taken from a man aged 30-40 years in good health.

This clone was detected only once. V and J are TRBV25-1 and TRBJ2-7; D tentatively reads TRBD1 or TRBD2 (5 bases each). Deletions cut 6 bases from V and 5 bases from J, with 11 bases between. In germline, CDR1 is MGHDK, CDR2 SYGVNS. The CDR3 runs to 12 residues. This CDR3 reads CASSPRGDEQYF. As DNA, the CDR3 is TGTGCCAGCAGCCCAAGAGGGGACGAGCAGTACTTC.

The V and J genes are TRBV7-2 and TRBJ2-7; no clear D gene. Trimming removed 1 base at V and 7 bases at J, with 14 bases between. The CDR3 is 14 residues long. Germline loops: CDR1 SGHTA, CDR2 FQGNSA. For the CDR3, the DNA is TGTGCCAGCAGCTTAGTTCCCGGGTTGGGTGAGCAGTACTTC. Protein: CASSLVPGLGEQYF.

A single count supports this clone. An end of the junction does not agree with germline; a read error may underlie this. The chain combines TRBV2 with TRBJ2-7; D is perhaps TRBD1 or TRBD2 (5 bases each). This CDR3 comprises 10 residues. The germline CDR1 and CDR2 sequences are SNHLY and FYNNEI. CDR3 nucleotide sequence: TGTGCCAGCTCCCTCGGGACCCCCGACTTC. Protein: CASSLGTPDF.

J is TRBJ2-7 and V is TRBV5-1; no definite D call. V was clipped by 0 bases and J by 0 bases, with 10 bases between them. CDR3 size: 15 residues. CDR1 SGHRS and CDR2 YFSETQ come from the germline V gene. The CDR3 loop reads CASSLGLGGSYEQYF. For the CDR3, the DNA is TGCGCCAGCAGCTTGGGTCTAGGCGGCTCCTACGAGCAGTACTTC.

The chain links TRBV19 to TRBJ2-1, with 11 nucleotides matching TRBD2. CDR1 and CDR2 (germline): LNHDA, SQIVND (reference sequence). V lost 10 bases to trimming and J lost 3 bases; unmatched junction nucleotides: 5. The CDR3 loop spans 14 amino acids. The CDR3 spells CATLTSGGYNEQFF. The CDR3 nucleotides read TGTGCCACCCTAACTAGCGGGGGCTACAATGAGCAGTTCTTC.

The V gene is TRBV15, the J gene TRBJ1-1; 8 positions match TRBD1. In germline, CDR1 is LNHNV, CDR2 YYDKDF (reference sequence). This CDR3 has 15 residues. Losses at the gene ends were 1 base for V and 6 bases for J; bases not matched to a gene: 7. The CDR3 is CATSRADRVTPEAFF. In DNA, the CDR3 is TGTGCCACCAGCAGAGCGGACAGGGTAACGCCTGAAGCTTTCTTT.

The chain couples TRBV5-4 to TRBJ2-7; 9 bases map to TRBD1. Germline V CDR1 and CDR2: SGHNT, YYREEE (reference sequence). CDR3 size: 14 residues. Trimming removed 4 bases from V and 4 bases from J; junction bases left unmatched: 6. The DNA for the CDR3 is TGTGCCAGCAGCCCCCGGACAGGGGAGTACGAGCAGTACTTC. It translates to CASSPRTGEYEQYF.

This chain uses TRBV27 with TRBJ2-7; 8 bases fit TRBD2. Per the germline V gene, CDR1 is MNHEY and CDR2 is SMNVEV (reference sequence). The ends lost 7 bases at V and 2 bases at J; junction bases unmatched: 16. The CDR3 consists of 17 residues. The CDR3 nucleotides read TGTGCCAGCAAGCTGGGTAGCGGGATGAAGGAAGCCTACGAGCAGTACTTC. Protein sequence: CASKLGSGMKEAYEQYF.

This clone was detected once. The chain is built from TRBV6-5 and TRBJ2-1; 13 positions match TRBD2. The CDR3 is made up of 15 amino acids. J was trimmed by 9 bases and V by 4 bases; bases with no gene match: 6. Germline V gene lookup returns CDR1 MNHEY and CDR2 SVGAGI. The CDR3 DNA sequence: TGTGCCAGCAGTTCACTAGCGGGAGGGCCGAGTGAGCAGTTCTTC. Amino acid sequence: CASSSLAGGPSEQFF.

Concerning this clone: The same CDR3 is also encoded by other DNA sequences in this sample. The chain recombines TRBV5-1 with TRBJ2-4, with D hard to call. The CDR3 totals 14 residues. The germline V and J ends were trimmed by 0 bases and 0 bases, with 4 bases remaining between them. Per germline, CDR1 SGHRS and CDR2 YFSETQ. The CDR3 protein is CASSLEGAKNIQYF. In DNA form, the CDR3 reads TGCGCCAGCAGCTTGGAGGGAGCCAAAAACATTCAGTACTTC.

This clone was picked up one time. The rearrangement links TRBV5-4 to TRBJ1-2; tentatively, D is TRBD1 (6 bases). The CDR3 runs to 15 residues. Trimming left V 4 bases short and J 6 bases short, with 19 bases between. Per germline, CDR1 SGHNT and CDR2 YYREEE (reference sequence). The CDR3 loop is CASSPTVERGNGYTF. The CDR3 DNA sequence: TGTGCCAGCAGCCCTACTGTCGAGAGGGGGAATGGCTACACCTTC.

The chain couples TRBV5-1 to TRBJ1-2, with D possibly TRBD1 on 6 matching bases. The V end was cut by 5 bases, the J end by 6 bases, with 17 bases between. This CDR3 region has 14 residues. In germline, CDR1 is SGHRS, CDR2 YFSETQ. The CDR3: CASRPGAGDHGYTF. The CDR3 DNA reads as TGCGCCAGCAGGCCGGGGGCAGGGGACCATGGCTACACCTTC.

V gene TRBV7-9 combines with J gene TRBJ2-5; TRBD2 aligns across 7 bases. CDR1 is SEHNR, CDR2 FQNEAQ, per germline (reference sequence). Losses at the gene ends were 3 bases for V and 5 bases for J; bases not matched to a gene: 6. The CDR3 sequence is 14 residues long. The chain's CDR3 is CASSFDGRSETQYF. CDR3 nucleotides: TGTGCCAGCAGCTTTGACGGGAGGTCGGAGACCCAGTACTTC.

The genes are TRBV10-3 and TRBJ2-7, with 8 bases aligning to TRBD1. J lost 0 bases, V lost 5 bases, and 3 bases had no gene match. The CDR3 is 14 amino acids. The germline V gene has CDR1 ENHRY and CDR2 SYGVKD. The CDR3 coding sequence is TGTGCCATCAGTTCGGGACAGGCCTCCTACGAGCAGTACTTC. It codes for CAISSGQASYEQYF.

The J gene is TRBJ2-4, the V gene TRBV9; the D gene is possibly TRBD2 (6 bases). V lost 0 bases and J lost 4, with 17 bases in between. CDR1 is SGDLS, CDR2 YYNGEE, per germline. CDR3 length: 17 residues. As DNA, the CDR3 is TGTGCCAGCAGCGTAGACGAAGCCGGGACTCTAAAAAACATTCAGTACTTC. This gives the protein CASSVDEAGTLKNIQYF.